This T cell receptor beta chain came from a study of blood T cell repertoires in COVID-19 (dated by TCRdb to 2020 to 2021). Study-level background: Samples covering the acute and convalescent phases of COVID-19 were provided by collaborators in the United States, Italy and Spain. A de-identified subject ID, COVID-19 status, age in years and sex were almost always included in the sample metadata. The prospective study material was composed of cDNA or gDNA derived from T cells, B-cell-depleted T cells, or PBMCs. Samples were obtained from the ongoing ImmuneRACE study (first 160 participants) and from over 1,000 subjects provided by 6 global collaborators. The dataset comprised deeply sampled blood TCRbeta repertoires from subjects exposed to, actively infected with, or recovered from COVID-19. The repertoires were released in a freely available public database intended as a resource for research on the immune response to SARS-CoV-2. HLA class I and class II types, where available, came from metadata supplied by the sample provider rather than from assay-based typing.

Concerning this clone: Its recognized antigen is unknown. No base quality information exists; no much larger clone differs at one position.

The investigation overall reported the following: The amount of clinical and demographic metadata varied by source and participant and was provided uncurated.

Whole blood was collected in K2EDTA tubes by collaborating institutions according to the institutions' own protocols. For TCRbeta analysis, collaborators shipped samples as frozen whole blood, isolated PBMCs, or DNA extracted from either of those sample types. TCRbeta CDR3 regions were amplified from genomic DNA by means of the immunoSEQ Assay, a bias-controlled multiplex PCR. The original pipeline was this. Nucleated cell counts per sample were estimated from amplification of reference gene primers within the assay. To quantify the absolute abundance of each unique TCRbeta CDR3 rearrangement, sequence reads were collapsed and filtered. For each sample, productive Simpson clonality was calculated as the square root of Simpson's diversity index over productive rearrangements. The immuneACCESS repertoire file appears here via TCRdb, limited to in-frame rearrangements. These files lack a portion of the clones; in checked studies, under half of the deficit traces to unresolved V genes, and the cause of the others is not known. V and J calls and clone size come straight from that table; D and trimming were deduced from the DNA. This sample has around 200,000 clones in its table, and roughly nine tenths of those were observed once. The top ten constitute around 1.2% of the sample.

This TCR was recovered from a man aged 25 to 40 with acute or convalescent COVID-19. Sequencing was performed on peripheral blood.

The CDR3 protein sequence reads: CASSLDRATEAFF. At the DNA level, the sequence is TGTGCCAGCAGTTTGGACAGAGCTACTGAAGCTTTCTTT. The chain is made from TRBV6-4 and TRBJ1-1; TRBD1 is a weak D gene call, 6 bases matching. The germline V gene specifies MRHNA as CDR1 and SNTAGT as CDR2. V is pared back by 5 bases and J by 5 bases, with 12 bases lying between the germline termini. From cysteine to phenylalanine, the CDR3 is 13 amino acids long. The CDR3 DNA has 39 bases and is translated from base 1.